The 25 T cell receptor beta chains presented below share a single source sample, sequenced in a study of T cells in Graves' hyperthyroidism and ophthalmopathy (dated by TCRdb to about 2019). Libraries were built with multiplex PCR. Sequencer: Illumina HiSeq 2000. Amplification of TCR beta CDR3 regions was carried out from RNA transcripts. A first-round RT-PCR of the TCR CDR3 used the HTBI primer set with the Qiagen OneStep RT-PCR kit. TCRdb handled the public reads itself, with Q25 trimming in fastp and clone calling in MiXCR, and kept productive beta chains. For every CDR3 protein sequence, its rows merge into one entry that carries the most common genes and DNA. This sample holds nearly 750,000 distinct CDR3 sequences; 35% were observed only once. The ten largest make up 30% to 40% of the sample. The source material was blood. These receptors all come from a middle-aged woman with Graves' hyperthyroidism.

This sequence joins TRBV7-3 and TRBJ1-2, with no clear D. The CDR3 loop spans 12 amino acids. Germline CDR1 is SGHTA and CDR2 is FQGTGA. Deletions cut 3 bases from V and 5 bases from J, with 7 bases between. This CDR3 reads CASSFVGYGYTF. As DNA, the CDR3 is TGTGCCAGCAGCTTTGTTGGGTATGGCTACACCTTC.

CDR3 sequence: CASRPPDNEQFF. The CDR3 DNA reads TGTGCCAGCAGACCGCCGGACAATGAGCAGTTCTTC. This rearrangement joins TRBV11-2 to TRBJ2-1; no clear D. This CDR3 is 12 amino acids long. Trimming took 6 bases from V and 5 from J, leaving 8 bases between them. CDR1 is SGHAT and CDR2 is FQNNGV in the germline V gene.

This clonotype was seen ten or more times. The chain has TRBV29-1 and TRBJ1-1; D ambiguous. V lost 6 bases and J lost 1, with 12 bases in between. The CDR3 totals 13 residues. CDR1 is SQVTM and CDR2 is ANQGSEA in the germline V gene. As DNA, the CDR3 is TGCAGCGTGCGGACGGTATCGAACACTGAAGCTTTCTTT. Amino acids: CSVRTVSNTEAFF.

This clonotype was detected ten times or more. The rearrangement joins TRBV9 to TRBJ2-5; D may match TRBD1 or TRBD2 (6 bases each). V was trimmed by 2 bases and J by 10 bases, leaving 12 bases between them. The CDR3 is 12 residues long. Germline loops: CDR1 SGDLS, CDR2 YYNGEE. The CDR3 sequence: CASSVGGQDQYF. CDR3 nucleotide sequence: TGTGCCAGCAGCGTCGGGGGCCAGGACCAGTACTTC.

Regarding this clonotype: One junction end does not reproduce the germline sequence, and a read error may be involved. V is TRBV10-3 and J is TRBJ2-7; 7 nucleotides align to TRBD1. The CDR3 covers 16 residues. The germline gives CDR1 ENHRY, CDR2 SYGVKD. Written as DNA, the CDR3 is TGTGCCAGCAGTGATTTGCCCACGGACAGGTCTAACGAGCAGTACTTC. This gives the protein CASSDLPTDRSNEQYF.

This clonotype was picked up a small number of times. The J gene is TRBJ1-1, the V gene TRBV7-2; weak D call: TRBD1 (5 bases). The V end was cut by 5 bases, the J end by 1 base, with 14 bases between. The CDR3 contains 15 residues. Germline V gene data show CDR1 as SGHTA and CDR2 as FQGNSA. CDR3 nucleotide sequence: TGTGCCAGCAGCCAAGAAGGGACCGAGAACACTGAAGCTTTCTTT. This codes for CASSQEGTENTEAFF.

The chain combines TRBV6-5 with TRBJ1-1; D is undetermined. The germline CDR1 and CDR2 sequences are MNHEY and SVGAGI. The CDR3 has 13 amino acids. V lost 0 bases and J lost 11, with 13 bases in between. The CDR3 nucleotides are TGTGCCAGCAGTTACTCGATAGGGAGGGATGCTTTCTTT. Its translation: CASSYSIGRDAFF.

J is TRBJ2-2 and V is TRBV20-1, with D perhaps TRBD1 (7 bases). The germline V and J ends were trimmed by 1 base and 6 bases, with 18 bases remaining between them. The germline V gene encodes CDR1 DFQATT and CDR2 SNEGSKA (reference sequence). CDR3 length equals 16 residues. CDR3 nucleotide sequence: TGCAGTGCTAGAGTTCTAGCAGGGGGGTATCCCGGGGAGCTGTTTTTT. Protein: CSARVLAGGYPGELFF.

This clonotype occurred many times. The V call is TRBV6-5, the J call TRBJ2-7; TRBD1 agrees at 9 bases. The V segment lost 7 bases and the J segment 3 bases; nucleotides outside the gene matches: 7. Germline values: CDR1 MNHEY, CDR2 SVGAGI. This CDR3 is 14 amino acids long. The CDR3 coding sequence is TGTGCCAGCACCCCCGGGACAGGGAGCTACGAGCAGTACTTC. Residues: CASTPGTGSYEQYF.

This clonotype showed up just a few times. The gene calls are TRBV5-4 and TRBJ1-1, with D maybe TRBD1 (5 bases). The CDR3 runs 15 residues. Trimming removed 0 bases from V and 4 bases from J, with 13 bases in between. Germline CDR1 is SGHNT and CDR2 is YYREEE (reference sequence). The CDR3 DNA reads TGTGCCAGCAGCTTGGCGAGGGACTCCGGCACTGAAGCTTTCTTT. This translates into CASSLARDSGTEAFF.

The rearrangement uses TRBV29-1 and TRBJ2-7; D gene uncertain. Trimming took 4 bases from V and 6 from J, leaving 13 bases between them. Germline V CDR1 and CDR2: SQVTM, ANQGSEA. This CDR3 comprises 12 residues. CDR3 DNA sequence: TGCAGCGTTGCTCCCCCAGAAGGCGAGCAGTACTTC. It specifies CSVAPPEGEQYF.

The J gene is TRBJ2-5, the V gene TRBV10-1; D possibly uses TRBD1 or TRBD2 (5 bases each). Per the germline V gene, CDR1 is WNHNN and CDR2 is SYGVQD (reference sequence). The CDR3 runs 13 residues. V lost 4 bases, J lost 4 bases, and 10 bases lay in between. CDR3 sequence (DNA): TGCGCCAGCAGTGCTGCAGGGAGAGAGACCCAGTACTTC. It yields the protein CASSAAGRETQYF.

In its sample, this clonotype was seen many times. The chain employs TRBV12-3 or TRBV12-4 and TRBJ2-7; D is unresolved. The CDR3 extends over 12 amino acids. The germline V and J ends were trimmed by 6 bases and 6 bases, with 12 bases remaining between them. CDR3 sequence (DNA): TGTGCCAGCAGCCTTGACCCCCTCGAGCAGTACTTC. Amino acid sequence: CASSLDPLEQYF.

Turning to this clonotype: The junction departs from germline at one end; a sequencing error may be responsible. CDR3 bases: TGTGCCAGCAGTTCCTGGACTAGCGGGGCACGGGAGGAGCGGTACTTC. This sequence encodes CASSSWTSGAREERYF. This chain connects TRBV7-2 to TRBJ2-7, with 12 bases fitting TRBD2. There are 16 residues in the CDR3. The V gene's germline CDR1 is SGHTA and CDR2 FQGNSA.

Of note for this clonotype: Relative to the germline gene, one junction end is altered; a read error may explain this. The rearrangement joins TRBV10-3 to TRBJ1-1; possible D gene TRBD1, 5 bases. This CDR3 has 11 amino acids. Per germline, CDR1 ENHRY and CDR2 SYGVKD. For the CDR3, the DNA is TGTGCCAGCCGGGGGAACGCTGAAGCTTTCTTT. Translation gives CASRGNAEAFF.

This clonotype was seen many times. The V and J genes are TRBV5-8 and TRBJ1-6; 7 bases line up with TRBD1. The V gene's germline CDR1 is SGHTS and CDR2 YDEGEE. The ends lost 0 bases at V and 4 bases at J; junction bases unmatched: 7. There are 17 residues in the CDR3. CDR3 protein: CASSLALQGGYNSPLHF. In nucleotides, the CDR3 is TGTGCCAGCAGCTTGGCCCTGCAGGGGGGTTATAATTCACCCCTCCACTTT. The entire variable domain, with the rest obtained from reference TRBV5-8 and TRBJ1-6, is as follows: EAGVTQSPTHLIKTRGQQATLRCSPISGHTSVYWYQQALGLGLQFLLWYDEGEERNRGNFPPRFSGRQFPNYSSELNVNALELEDSALYLCASSLALQGGYNSPLHFGNGTRLTVT.

With respect to this clonotype: A much larger clone sits a single nucleotide away, making a read error possible. The CDR3 region is CAIRPDRGSGTRELFF. CDR3 nucleotide sequence: TGTGCCATCAGACCTGACAGGGGTTCTGGAACCAGGGAGCTGTTTTTT. The V gene is TRBV10-3, the J gene TRBJ2-2; 8 bases agree with TRBD1. Germline-derived CDR1 and CDR2 are ENHRY and SYGVKD. The CDR3 sequence is 16 residues long. The V gene end was trimmed by 6 bases and the J gene end by 9 bases; junction bases not matched to a gene: 15.

The V and J genes are TRBV5-1 and TRBJ1-3; no clear D gene. The germline CDR1 and CDR2 sequences are SGHRS and YFSETQ. V was cut by 0 bases and J by 0 bases, with 4 bases left in between. The CDR3 runs to 14 residues. The CDR3 reads CASSLADSGNTIYF. CDR3 nucleotides: TGCGCCAGCAGCTTGGCGGACTCTGGAAACACCATATATTTT.

This clonotype was observed a few times. This sequence joins TRBV14 and TRBJ2-7; D call uncertain. CDR3 length: 15 amino acids. CDR1 SGHDN and CDR2 FVKESK come from the germline V gene. V was cut by 1 base and J by 3 bases, with 13 bases left in between. CDR3 in DNA: TGTGCCAGCAGCCAAGGAAGTCATATGATCTACGAGCAGTACTTC. The encoded protein is CASSQGSHMIYEQYF. Complete variable domain (other parts from reference TRBV14 and TRBJ2-7): EAGVTQFPSHSVIEKGQTVTLRCDPISGHDNLYWYRRVMGKEIKFLLHFVKESKQDESGMPNNRFLAERTGGTYSTLKVQPAELEDSGVYFCASSQGSHMIYEQYFGPGTRLTVT.

J is TRBJ1-2 and V is TRBV7-2; 8 nucleotides agree with TRBD1. V lost 3 bases to trimming and J lost 7 bases; unmatched junction nucleotides: 7. From germline, CDR1 is SGHTA and CDR2 FQGNSA. The CDR3 contains 14 residues. The CDR3 DNA reads TGTGCCAGCAGCTTGGTCCAGGGGGCGCGTGGCTACACCTTC. Its protein product is CASSLVQGARGYTF.

In this sample, this clonotype turned up many times. The chain links TRBV7-9 to TRBJ1-1; 7 nucleotides agree with TRBD1. Germline V gives CDR1 SEHNR, CDR2 FQNEAQ (reference sequence). The V and J ends lost 3 bases and 4 bases, in that order; junction bases with no gene match: 11. The CDR3 runs to 16 residues. CDR3 DNA: TGTGCCAGCAGCTTTACCAACACAGGGGTACCCACTGAAGCTTTCTTT. Protein sequence: CASSFTNTGVPTEAFF.

V usage is TRBV10-3 and J usage is TRBJ1-5; possibly TRBD1 for D (5 bases). The CDR3 sequence is 15 residues long. V lost 10 bases, J lost 4 bases, and 20 bases lay in between. CDR1 and CDR2 (germline): ENHRY, SYGVKD. The CDR3 loop reads CATNSGTGWNQPQHF. For the CDR3, the DNA is TGTGCCACCAACTCCGGGACTGGCTGGAATCAGCCCCAGCATTTT.

J is TRBJ1-6 and V is TRBV2; the match to TRBD1 covers 10 bases. The length of the CDR3 is 18 residues. The V gene's germline CDR1 is SNHLY and CDR2 FYNNEI. With 6 bases clipped from V and 0 bases from J, the junction kept 8 bases outside the gene matches. The chain's CDR3 is CASRTGGFRSSYNSPLHF. In DNA, the CDR3 is TGTGCCAGCAGGACAGGGGGCTTCAGAAGCTCCTATAATTCACCCCTCCACTTT.

As to this clonotype: This may be a read error: a much more frequent sequence differs by one nucleotide. The chain links TRBV19 to TRBJ1-5; D gene uncertain. Germline CDR1 reads LNHDA; CDR2 reads SQIVND (reference sequence). The ends were cut back, 7 bases at V and 3 bases at J, with 16 bases in the middle. CDR3 length equals 15 residues. The CDR3 region has the DNA TGTGCCAGTACCCTCAGAGACGGCCTCAATCAGCCCCAGCATTTT. Protein sequence: CASTLRDGLNQPQHF. The full variable domain, in which reference TRBV19 and TRBJ1-5 provide the parts outside the CDR3, is DGGITQSPKYLFRKEGQNVTLSCEQNLNHDAMYWYRQDPGQGLRLIYYSQIVNDFQKGDIAEGYSVSREKKESFPLTVTSAQKNPTAFYLCASTLRDGLNQPQHFGDGTRLSIL.

As to this clonotype: The conserved phenylalanine or tryptophan normally closing the CDR3 is absent here, so this likely arose from a read error. This chain uses TRBV6-1 with TRBJ1-5; possibly TRBD1 for D (6 bases). The V gene's germline CDR1 is MNHNS and CDR2 SASEGT. CDR3 length: 13 amino acids. Trimming shortened V by 9 bases and J by 4 bases, and 13 bases separated the two germline ends. Here the CDR3 DNA reads TGTGCCAGTTTAGACAGGCCGAATCAGCCCCAGCATCTT. Its protein product is CASLDRPNQPQHL.